These 19 T cell receptor beta chains share one sample of origin, sequenced in a study of blood T cell repertoires in COVID-19. The protocol was immunoSEQ multiplex PCR, while the TCRdb copy is restricted to in-frame clones and leaves out a portion. The data contain roughly 190,000 clones, approximately 90% of them seen just once; the ten biggest clones take up 4.4%. Sequenced sample: peripheral blood. Receptors originate from a human donor in a cohort sampled during active COVID-19.

The chain recombines TRBV10-1 with TRBJ2-1; 13 positions match TRBD2. The CDR3 sequence is 16 residues long. In germline, CDR1 is WNHNN, CDR2 SYGVQD (reference sequence). With 10 bases clipped from V and 9 bases from J, the junction kept 15 bases outside the gene matches. Written as DNA, the CDR3 is TGCGCCAACCTACTAGCGGGGGGGCTCCCTGATGGTGAGCAGTTCTTC. It specifies CANLLAGGLPDGEQFF.

The chain joins TRBV27 to TRBJ1-5; 8 bases match TRBD1. J gave up 3 bases and V 5 bases, and 9 bases lay outside the gene matches. The CDR3 runs 16 residues. CDR1 is MNHEY, CDR2 SMNVEV, per germline (reference sequence). The CDR3 loop reads CASSQIRDRYNQPQHF. CDR3 nucleotide sequence: TGTGCCAGCAGTCAGATCAGGGACAGGTACAATCAGCCCCAGCATTTT.

The chain joins TRBV6-5 to TRBJ1-1; TRBD1 agrees at 7 bases. The V gene end was trimmed by 7 bases and the J gene end by 1 base; junction bases not matched to a gene: 3. This CDR3 region has 13 residues. CDR1 is MNHEY and CDR2 is SVGAGI in the germline V gene. DNA for the CDR3: TGTGCCAGCACCCGGACAGGGAACACTGAAGCTTTCTTT. Translated, it gives CASTRTGNTEAFF.

This chain joins TRBV5-6 and TRBJ2-7; TRBD2 is a possible D gene (5 bases). With 2 bases removed from V and 2 bases from J, the gap between germline ends came to 8 bases. The CDR3 runs 13 residues. Germline-derived CDR1 and CDR2 are SGHDT and YYEEEE. The CDR3 region has the DNA TGTGCCAGCAGCTTCGGACTCACCTACGAGCAGTACTTC. Its protein is CASSFGLTYEQYF.

The V and J genes are TRBV6-4 and TRBJ2-3; 10 nucleotides match TRBD1. The CDR3 consists of 13 residues. V shed 4 bases and J 6 bases; nucleotides not matched to a gene: 1. Per germline, CDR1 MRHNA and CDR2 SNTAGT. The CDR3 DNA is TGTGCCAGCAGTGTGGACAGGGGGGATACGCAGTATTTT. Encoded protein: CASSVDRGDTQYF.

The chain employs TRBV4-3 and TRBJ1-1; D is ambiguous. This CDR3 region has 18 residues. The V gene's germline CDR1 is LGHNA and CDR2 YSLEER. The V end was cut by 1 base, the J end by 1 base, with 19 bases between. The CDR3 DNA is TGCGCCAGCAGCCAAGTCCCCTCGGTTGTCGGGTCGAACACTGAAGCTTTCTTT. This gives the protein CASSQVPSVVGSNTEAFF.

The genes are TRBV5-4 and TRBJ2-5; 14 nucleotides agree with TRBD2. Trimming at V came to 0 bases and at J to 5 bases, leaving 9 bases not matched to a gene. Germline V gene sequence: CDR1 SGHNT, CDR2 YYREEE (reference sequence). The CDR3 sequence is 18 residues long. The DNA of the CDR3 is TGTGCCAGCAGCTTGGCGGGGGGACTAGCGGGAGCGGGGGAGACCCAGTACTTC. This codes for CASSLAGGLAGAGETQYF.

This chain joins TRBV27 and TRBJ1-2; a possible D gene is TRBD1 (6 bases). Germline V gene sequence: CDR1 MNHEY, CDR2 SMNVEV (reference sequence). The CDR3 length is 14 residues. V lost 5 bases and J 6 bases, leaving 16 bases between the germline ends. The CDR3 DNA sequence: TGTGCCAGCAGTGGGAACATGCAGGGGAATGGCTACACCTTC. Its translation: CASSGNMQGNGYTF.

The rearrangement links TRBV7-2 to TRBJ2-7; 10 positions agree with TRBD2. The CDR3 length is 15 residues. J was trimmed by 4 bases and V by 2 bases; bases with no gene match: 5. Germline V gene sequence: CDR1 SGHTA, CDR2 FQGNSA. The DNA for the CDR3 is TGTGCCAGCAGCTTAAGAGCGGGGGGGCCATACGAGCAGTACTTC. Its protein is CASSLRAGGPYEQYF.

The chain employs TRBV9 and TRBJ1-1; no reliable D call. Trimming left V 0 bases short and J 4 bases short, with 16 bases between. CDR3 size: 16 residues. Germline-derived CDR1 and CDR2 are SGDLS and YYNGEE. The CDR3 DNA is TGTGCCAGCAGCGTAGGAATTGCGGAGACGGGCACTGAAGCTTTCTTT. It yields the protein CASSVGIAETGTEAFF.

The rearrangement links TRBV7-9 to TRBJ2-2; the match to TRBD2 covers 8 bases. The germline gives CDR1 SEHNR, CDR2 FQNEAQ (reference sequence). The trim removed 5 bases at V and 5 bases at J, leaving 7 bases unmatched. CDR3 length: 15 residues. This chain's CDR3 is CASSPSGRGTGELFF. The CDR3 DNA is TGTGCCAGCAGCCCAAGCGGGAGAGGGACCGGGGAGCTGTTTTTT.

V is TRBV19 and J is TRBJ1-2; D remains ambiguous. The germline CDR1 and CDR2 sequences are LNHDA and SQIVND (reference sequence). The CDR3 is made up of 16 amino acids. Trimming removed 3 bases at V and 4 bases at J, with 18 bases between. The chain's CDR3 is CASSIVHGQWAYGYTF. The CDR3 DNA follows: TGTGCCAGTAGTATCGTTCATGGCCAGTGGGCCTATGGCTACACCTTC.

This sequence joins TRBV5-1 and TRBJ2-7; perhaps TRBD2 as D (6 bases). Germline V gene data show CDR1 as SGHRS and CDR2 as YFSETQ. This CDR3 spans 15 amino acids. V was trimmed by 4 bases and J by 3 bases, leaving 17 bases between them. The DNA for the CDR3 is TGCGCCAGCAGCGTGACCGGGAGAGGCTACTACGAGCAGTACTTC. Translated, it gives CASSVTGRGYYEQYF.

V is TRBV15 and J is TRBJ2-3; 8 nucleotides match TRBD2. V shed 3 bases, J shed 2 bases, and the junction held 7 bases outside the gene matches. CDR1 and CDR2 from the germline V gene are LNHNV and YYDKDF (reference sequence). The CDR3 runs 16 residues. CDR3 DNA: TGTGCCACCAGCAGCGGGCAAGCGGGAGCCACAGATACGCAGTATTTT. It codes for CATSSGQAGATDTQYF.

The chain combines TRBV19 with TRBJ2-2, with TRBD1 as a possible D gene (6 bases). The V end was cut by 3 bases, the J end by 0 bases, with 20 bases between. This CDR3 is 19 amino acids long. The germline V gene has CDR1 LNHDA and CDR2 SQIVND (reference sequence). As DNA, the CDR3 is TGTGCCAGTAGTATGCGGCTGGGGGCTCCTGCGACGAACACCGGGGAGCTGTTTTTT. Its translation: CASSMRLGAPATNTGELFF. The whole variable domain, filled in from reference TRBV19 and TRBJ2-2, reads DGGITQSPKYLFRKEGQNVTLSCEQNLNHDAMYWYRQDPGQGLRLIYYSQIVNDFQKGDIAEGYSVSREKKESFPLTVTSAQKNPTAFYLCASSMRLGAPATNTGELFFGEGSRLTVL.

The chain couples TRBV7-2 to TRBJ1-3; weak D call: TRBD1 (6 bases). Germline-derived CDR1 and CDR2 are SGHTA and FQGNSA. The CDR3 sequence is 16 residues long. V shed 1 base and J shed 0 bases, with 10 bases lying between them. Here the CDR3 DNA reads TGTGCCAGCAGCTTAGACGGGACAAACTCTGGAAACACCATATATTTT. Encoded protein: CASSLDGTNSGNTIYF.

This chain uses TRBV5-6 with TRBJ1-1; D is perhaps TRBD1 (6 bases). Germline V gene sequence: CDR1 SGHDT, CDR2 YYEEEE. There are 13 residues in the CDR3. Deletions cut 2 bases from V and 7 bases from J, with 12 bases between. The CDR3 sequence is CASSFQGRDEAFF. The CDR3 DNA sequence: TGTGCCAGCAGCTTCCAGGGGAGGGATGAAGCTTTCTTT.

The chain joins TRBV10-2 to TRBJ2-7, with D maybe TRBD2 (5 bases). V lost 8 bases and J 0 bases, leaving 11 bases between the germline ends. Per germline, CDR1 WSHSY and CDR2 SAAADI. The CDR3 consists of 13 residues. CDR3 protein: CASAREISYEQYF. The CDR3 DNA sequence: TGCGCCAGCGCTCGGGAAATCTCCTACGAGCAGTACTTC.

The gene calls are TRBV5-1 and TRBJ1-1; weak D call: TRBD1 (6 bases). The CDR3 sequence is 12 residues long. CDR1 and CDR2 (germline): SGHRS, YFSETQ. Trimming took 0 bases from V and 7 from J, leaving 7 bases between them. In nucleotides, the CDR3 is TGCGCCAGCAGCTTGGAACAGGGTGAAGCTTTCTTT. Its protein product is CASSLEQGEAFF.